This record concerns one T cell receptor (beta chain) sequence. Its target is unknown. The data originate from a study of cytotoxic CD8 clonotypes in ibrutinib-treated CLL. Findings and limits, study-wide: Patients showed higher baseline clonality than age-matched healthy donors, and it tracked circulating CD8+ T-cell counts. Clonality went up at ibrutinib response and then declined back toward baseline at progression.

The assay was immunoSEQ multiplex PCR, and TCRdb's table has in-frame clones only and misses some. The repertoire has hundreds of thousands of clones, roughly 79% of them found once; the top ten carry 11%. The TCR was taken from a human donor with chronic lymphocytic leukemia. Sequenced here: PBMCs, sampled after 12 months of ibrutinib treatment.

The CDR3 nucleotides read TGTGCCAGCAGCAAAAAGGGAAAGGGTCAGGGAGCGGCAACTAATGAAAAACTGTTTTTT. Its protein is CASSKKGKGQGAATNEKLFF. This rearrangement joins TRBV21-1 to TRBJ1-4. TRBV21-1 is recorded as a pseudogene. This CDR3 has 20 amino acids.